A single sample is the source of the 27 T cell receptor beta chains below, sequenced in a study of OX40 agonist ivuxolimab in advanced cancers. TCRdb's copy holds only in-frame clones and misses some; the assay was immunoSEQ multiplex PCR. The data contain some 30,000 clones, over 90% of them seen just once; the ten biggest clones take up 8% to 9.5%. Sample: CD4+ or CD8+ T cells sorted from blood, taken in a trial of the OX40 agonist ivuxolimab. The receptors were gathered from an adult with an advanced solid tumor such as melanoma, head and neck, liver or kidney cancer.

The chain uses TRBV7-9 and TRBJ1-2; the D gene is possibly TRBD1 (6 bases). The germline V gene has CDR1 SEHNR and CDR2 FQNEAQ (reference sequence). The V end was cut by 1 base, the J end by 5 bases, with 8 bases between. This CDR3 is built from 13 residues. CDR3 loop: CASSLEGGYGYTF. The CDR3 DNA reads as TGTGCCAGCAGCTTAGAGGGGGGATATGGCTACACCTTC.

This clone was counted once. CDR3 region: CASSQDPGTVNTEAFF. Written as DNA, the CDR3 is TGCGCCAGCAGCCAAGATCCTGGGACGGTAAACACTGAAGCTTTCTTT. The V gene is TRBV4-1, the J gene TRBJ1-1; D is possibly TRBD1 (5 bases). This CDR3 has 16 amino acids. CDR1 MGHRA and CDR2 YSYEKL come from the germline V gene. V gave up 0 bases and J gave up 2 bases, with 13 bases separating them.

This clone was seen a handful of times. The chain joins TRBV14 to TRBJ2-5; D is uncertain. V was cut by 5 bases and J by 7 bases, with 11 bases left in between. The CDR3 is 12 residues long. Germline V gene data show CDR1 as SGHDN and CDR2 as FVKESK. The CDR3 sequence: CASSFLSATQYF. Here the CDR3 DNA reads TGTGCCAGCAGCTTCTTGTCGGCGACCCAGTACTTC. Combining the CDR3 with reference TRBV14 and TRBJ2-5 gives the whole variable domain EAGVTQFPSHSVIEKGQTVTLRCDPISGHDNLYWYRRVMGKEIKFLLHFVKESKQDESGMPNNRFLAERTGGTYSTLKVQPAELEDSGVYFCASSFLSATQYFGPGTRLLVL.

CDR3 loop: CSVEKQGAPSYEQYF. The CDR3 region has the DNA TGCAGCGTTGAGAAACAGGGGGCCCCCTCCTACGAGCAGTACTTC. This chain uses TRBV29-1 with TRBJ2-7; 9 nucleotides match TRBD1. The CDR3 sequence is 15 residues long. Germline-derived CDR1 and CDR2 are SQVTM and ANQGSEA. After removal of 3 bases from V and 0 bases from J, the junction contained 6 bases not matched to a gene.

V is TRBV11-2 and J is TRBJ2-3; 10 bases map to TRBD2. Per the germline V gene, CDR1 is SGHAT and CDR2 is FQNNGV. Trimming at V came to 6 bases and at J to 2 bases, leaving 14 bases not matched to a gene. This CDR3 has 18 residues. The CDR3 DNA is TGTGCCAGCAGGAAACTAGCGGGATATGTAGGGACCACAGATACGCAGTATTTT. Translating it yields CASRKLAGYVGTTDTQYF.

The chain recombines TRBV11-2 with TRBJ2-5, with D perhaps assigned TRBD1 or TRBD2 (5 bases each). This CDR3 region has 13 residues. V was cut by 4 bases and J by 7 bases, with 13 bases left in between. CDR1 is SGHAT, CDR2 FQNNGV, per germline. The CDR3 sequence is CASSSDSTGTQYF. DNA for the CDR3: TGTGCCAGCAGCTCGGACTCCACAGGGACCCAGTACTTC.

This clone was observed a single time. The J gene is TRBJ2-7, the V gene TRBV11-2, with TRBD1 identical over 9 bases. The CDR3 spans 16 residues. Germline-derived CDR1 and CDR2 are SGHAT and FQNNGV. V lost 0 bases, J lost 0 bases, and 3 bases stayed unmatched. CDR3 loop: CASSLDGQGSSYEQYF. Here the CDR3 DNA reads TGTGCCAGCAGCTTAGACGGACAGGGGAGCTCCTACGAGCAGTACTTC.

The rearrangement joins TRBV6-1 to TRBJ1-6; D is undetermined. V was trimmed by 0 bases and J by 6 bases, leaving 12 bases between them. The CDR3 loop spans 16 amino acids. Germline CDR1 is MNHNS and CDR2 is SASEGT. The CDR3 bases are TGTGCCAGCAGTGAAGCCGCGGCCACACTTAATTCACCCCTCCACTTT. It yields the protein CASSEAAATLNSPLHF.

The chain carries TRBV2 and TRBJ2-3; 9 positions match TRBD2. The CDR3 is made up of 15 amino acids. Germline lookup yields CDR1 SNHLY and CDR2 FYNNEI. The ends lost 10 bases at V and 5 bases at J; junction bases unmatched: 13. The CDR3 reads CANILSGSRGDTQYF. The CDR3 DNA reads as TGTGCCAACATCCTTAGCGGGAGCCGGGGAGATACGCAGTATTTT.

The J gene is TRBJ1-5, the V gene TRBV7-6; D ambiguous. This CDR3 has 14 amino acids. Trimming took off 0 bases at V and 11 bases at J, with 14 bases between the two ends. Per germline, CDR1 SGHVS and CDR2 FNYEAQ. CDR3 loop: CASSLANQQSAQHF. In DNA form, the CDR3 reads TGTGCCAGCAGCTTAGCGAACCAGCAATCAGCCCAGCATTTT.

The chain uses TRBV30 and TRBJ1-3, with a tentative D call TRBD1 (6 bases). Trimming took off 4 bases at V and 2 bases at J, with 12 bases between the two ends. The length of the CDR3 is 14 residues. The germline V gene encodes CDR1 GTSNPN and CDR2 SVGIG (reference sequence). The CDR3 is CAWNPQGPGNTIYF. In nucleotides, the CDR3 is TGTGCCTGGAATCCACAGGGCCCTGGAAACACCATATATTTT. Full variable domain (missing parts from reference TRBV30 and TRBJ1-3): SQTIHQWPATLVQPVGSPLSLECTVEGTSNPNLYWYRQAAGRGLQLLFYSVGIGQISSEVPQNLSASRPQDRQFILSSKKLLLSDSGFYLCAWNPQGPGNTIYFGEGSWLTVV.

This chain's CDR3 is CASSPTGDTQYF. The CDR3 region has the DNA TGTGCCAGCAGCCCGACTGGGGATACGCAGTATTTT. The genes are TRBV14 and TRBJ2-3; D uncertain. Trimming took off 4 bases at V and 6 bases at J, with 8 bases between the two ends. This CDR3 region has 12 residues. CDR1 is SGHDN, CDR2 FVKESK, per germline.

V usage is TRBV27 and J usage is TRBJ2-5, with D unclear. The CDR3 contains 17 residues. CDR1 is MNHEY, CDR2 SMNVEV, per germline (reference sequence). V gave up 0 bases and J gave up 2 bases, with 16 bases separating them. CDR3 in DNA: TGTGCCAGCAGTTTATCTTTGTTTTTGGCAGAACAAGAGACCCAGTACTTC. Protein sequence: CASSLSLFLAEQETQYF.

The gene calls are TRBV5-1 and TRBJ2-7; D not certain. The CDR3 spans 13 residues. The germline V gene encodes CDR1 SGHRS and CDR2 YFSETQ. V lost 4 bases and J lost 4, with 12 bases in between. CDR3 sequence (DNA): TGCGCCAGCAGCGTGATAGATGGGTACGAGCAGTACTTC. Amino acid sequence: CASSVIDGYEQYF.

This clone was seen a single time. V and J are TRBV12-5 and TRBJ2-7; a possible D gene is TRBD2 (5 bases). CDR1 is LGHNT, CDR2 FRNRAP, per germline. Trimming shortened V by 8 bases and J by 0 bases, and 8 bases separated the two germline ends. This CDR3 is 12 amino acids long. The CDR3 sequence is CASRRGSYEQYF. The DNA of the CDR3 is TGTGCTAGTCGACGGGGCTCCTACGAGCAGTACTTC.

The gene calls are TRBV29-1 and TRBJ2-7; 14 positions agree with TRBD2. Trimming at V came to 0 bases and at J to 3 bases, leaving 7 bases not matched to a gene. CDR1 SQVTM and CDR2 ANQGSEA come from the germline V gene. The CDR3 runs to 17 residues. The CDR3, as DNA: TGCAGCGTTGAAGAGAGGGGACTAGCGGGAGTCCTCTACGAGCAGTACTTC. It translates to CSVEERGLAGVLYEQYF.

This sequence joins TRBV2 and TRBJ2-7; 8 bases map to TRBD1. The germline gives CDR1 SNHLY, CDR2 FYNNEI. J gave up 5 bases and V 7 bases, and 13 bases lay outside the gene matches. The CDR3 consists of 15 residues. The CDR3 loop is CASKDRELSLNEQYF. CDR3 sequence (DNA): TGTGCCAGCAAGGACAGGGAACTTTCATTGAACGAGCAGTACTTC.

This clone has a handful of counts. This sequence joins TRBV9 and TRBJ1-4; no reliable D call. The CDR3 is made up of 14 amino acids. Germline loops: CDR1 SGDLS, CDR2 YYNGEE. Trimming stripped 3 bases from V and 7 bases from J, with 13 bases between. DNA for the CDR3: TGTGCCAGCAGCGAAGAGGGTCGGGGTGAAAAACTGTTTTTT. This translates into CASSEEGRGEKLFF.

V gene TRBV7-6 combines with J gene TRBJ2-7, with TRBD2 matching over 8 bases. The CDR3 is 14 amino acids. After removal of 3 bases from V and 7 bases from J, the junction contained 8 bases not matched to a gene. From germline, CDR1 is SGHVS and CDR2 FNYEAQ. CDR3 in DNA: TGTGCCAGCAGCTTGGGAGCGGGAGTGAGGGAGCAGTACTTC. This translates into CASSLGAGVREQYF.

The rearrangement uses TRBV29-1 and TRBJ2-7; no definite D call. This CDR3 has 12 residues. Germline CDR1 and CDR2: SQVTM and ANQGSEA. V dropped 1 base and J dropped 2 bases, with 6 bases sitting between them. The CDR3 region is CSVEVGTYEQYF. DNA for the CDR3: TGCAGCGTTGAAGTCGGAACCTACGAGCAGTACTTC.

The V gene is TRBV4-3, the J gene TRBJ1-1, with D possibly matching TRBD1 (5 bases). Per the germline V gene, CDR1 is LGHNA and CDR2 is YSLEER. Trimming pared 0 bases from V and 2 bases from J, leaving 13 bases between. There are 16 residues in the CDR3. The CDR3 spells CASSQDPRGANTEAFF. The CDR3 DNA is TGCGCCAGCAGCCAAGATCCGAGGGGCGCAAACACTGAAGCTTTCTTT.

The chain uses TRBV7-6 and TRBJ2-2, with no clear D. The V and J ends lost 0 bases and 6 bases respectively, with 14 bases between them. Per the germline V gene, CDR1 is SGHVS and CDR2 is FNYEAQ. The CDR3 consists of 16 residues. Written as DNA, the CDR3 is TGTGCCAGCAGCTTAGCATTGAGTTGGGATCCCGGGGAGCTGTTTTTT. Translated, it gives CASSLALSWDPGELFF.

The chain links TRBV5-4 to TRBJ2-3, with 8 positions matching TRBD1. Trimming cost V 4 bases and J 10 bases; bases outside gene matches: 5. The CDR3 runs 12 residues. Germline lookup yields CDR1 SGHNT and CDR2 YYREEE (reference sequence). The CDR3 is CASSQDRVSQYF. CDR3 sequence (DNA): TGTGCCAGCAGCCAGGACAGGGTTTCGCAGTATTTT.

V is TRBV5-1 and J is TRBJ2-1, with TRBD1 matching over 9 bases. V shed 4 bases, J shed 5 bases, and the junction held 1 base outside the gene matches. The CDR3 spans 13 residues. Germline CDR1 SGHRS, CDR2 YFSETQ. The CDR3 sequence is CASSTGGHNEQFF. In DNA form, the CDR3 reads TGCGCCAGCAGCACAGGGGGCCACAATGAGCAGTTCTTC.

V gene TRBV7-5 combines with J gene TRBJ2-1; TRBD1, as called in the table, went unchecked against the DNA. TRBV7-5 is designated a pseudogene. CDR3 size: 14 residues. The CDR3 region is CASSGDSSYNEQFF. In DNA, the CDR3 is TGTGCCAGCAGCGGGGACAGCTCCTACAATGAGCAGTTCTTC.

The chain combines TRBV25-1 with TRBJ1-1; no clear D. The V and J ends lost 3 bases and 4 bases respectively, with 12 bases between them. Germline CDR1 is MGHDK and CDR2 is SYGVNS. The CDR3 runs to 14 residues. The CDR3 spells CASSDWRDGTEAFF. The CDR3 nucleotides are TGTGCCAGCAGTGATTGGAGGGATGGCACTGAAGCTTTCTTT.

The chain has TRBV6-4 and TRBJ1-2, with D unresolved. Germline CDR1 reads MRHNA; CDR2 reads SNTAGT. The ends were cut back, 3 bases at V and 6 bases at J, with 8 bases in the middle. The CDR3 runs 12 residues. The CDR3 DNA sequence: TGTGCCAGCAGTGATCCCACGGATGGCTACACCTTC. Translating gives CASSDPTDGYTF.